This TCR beta chain was captured by sequencing in a study of blood T cell repertoires in COVID-19. Overall study: The analysed material was cDNA or gDNA that came from T cells, B-cell-depleted T cells, or PBMCs.

The germline gives CDR1 LGHNA, CDR2 YNFKEQ. The V segment lost 0 bases and the J segment 5 bases; nucleotides outside the gene matches: 13. This CDR3 contains 19 residues. This table comes from immunoSEQ multiplex PCR, and its TCRdb copy is limited to in-frame clones, with some not included. The table has some 390,000 clones, roughly nine tenths seen once; the top ten hold 1.1%. Participants had their cohort set by participant-reported clinical history. What the recovered Cohort 3 donors had was two negative PCRs, clearance, or symptom resolution. The rearrangement uses TRBV4-2 and TRBJ2-7; 13 nucleotides line up with TRBD2. The sample comprised PBMCs or T cells enriched from blood (not recorded which). This sequence originates from a man in his thirties or forties who had recovered from COVID-19. The CDR3 loop reads CASSQDLLAGGFLFDEQYF. The CDR3 region has the DNA TGTGCCAGCAGCCAAGATCTACTAGCGGGAGGGTTTTTATTTGACGAGCAGTACTTC.